The next 20 T cell receptor beta chains were all read from a single sample in a study of blood T cell repertoires in COVID-19. Only in-frame clones appear in the TCRdb table, and some are missing; sequencing was by immunoSEQ multiplex PCR. In the table there are approximately 390,000 clones, about 90% of which are singletons. Sequenced sample: peripheral blood. All receptors derive from a man aged 18 to 29 with active or convalescent COVID-19.

The rearrangement links TRBV27 to TRBJ1-3; the D gene is possibly TRBD1 (5 bases). Per germline, CDR1 MNHEY and CDR2 SMNVEV (reference sequence). The CDR3 extends over 14 amino acids. V dropped 6 bases and J dropped 4 bases, with 13 bases sitting between them. The CDR3 region is CASSRGGSGNTIYF. CDR3 bases: TGTGCCAGCAGCCGGGGGGGATCGGGAAACACCATATATTTT.

This chain joins TRBV27 and TRBJ1-6; the match to TRBD1 covers 9 bases. The length of the CDR3 is 14 residues. The trim removed 6 bases at V and 5 bases at J, leaving 2 bases unmatched. CDR1 is MNHEY, CDR2 SMNVEV, per germline (reference sequence). The DNA for the CDR3 is TGTGCCAGCAGACGGGACAGGGATAATTCACCCCTCCACTTT. Residues: CASRRDRDNSPLHF.

The chain joins TRBV9 to TRBJ2-2; 8 nucleotides match TRBD1. This CDR3 has 15 amino acids. With V trimmed by 4 bases and J by 4 bases, 6 bases remained unmatched. Per the germline V gene, CDR1 is SGDLS and CDR2 is YYNGEE. For the CDR3, the DNA is TGTGCCAGCAGCCTGTTGGACAGGGCCACCGGGGAGCTGTTTTTT. This gives the protein CASSLLDRATGELFF.

The chain joins TRBV12-3 or TRBV12-4 to TRBJ1-5; D ambiguous. The CDR3 extends over 13 amino acids. Trimming left V 1 base short and J 14 bases short, with 15 bases between. The CDR3 reads CASSLGRFNHKHF. The DNA of the CDR3 is TGTGCCAGCAGTTTAGGCCGGTTTAATCATAAGCATTTT.

V and J are TRBV10-3 and TRBJ1-5; D is unresolved. Germline CDR1 reads ENHRY; CDR2 reads SYGVKD. V was cut by 10 bases and J by 1 base, with 17 bases left in between. The CDR3 is made up of 15 amino acids. CDR3 DNA sequence: TGTGCCACCGGCTCCGGTCTGGAGAGCAATCAGCCCCAGCATTTT. Amino acids: CATGSGLESNQPQHF.

In regard to this clone: Distinct nucleotide sequences in the sample also encode this CDR3. The chain joins TRBV24-1 to TRBJ1-5; TRBD1 matches at 8 bases. CDR1 is KGHDR and CDR2 is SFDVKD in the germline V gene. After removal of 10 bases from V and 6 bases from J, the junction contained 7 bases not matched to a gene. The CDR3 length is 13 residues. The CDR3 DNA is TGTGCCACGAGCCCAGGGGGCGGTCAGCCCCAGCATTTT. Translated: CATSPGGGQPQHF.

This sequence joins TRBV29-1 and TRBJ2-1; 13 bases align to TRBD2. The CDR3 contains 13 residues. V shed 7 bases and J 7 bases; nucleotides not matched to a gene: 4. Germline assignment: CDR1 SQVTM and CDR2 ANQGSEA. Here the CDR3 reads CSGTSGSANEQFF. Written as DNA, the CDR3 is TGCAGCGGGACTAGCGGGAGTGCGAATGAGCAGTTCTTC.

Of note for this clone: A junction boundary mismatches the germline segment, possibly from a read error. The chain recombines TRBV5-8 with TRBJ2-6; a weak D match, TRBD1 (6 bases). CDR3 length: 15 amino acids. The V gene's germline CDR1 is SGHTS and CDR2 YDEGEE. In DNA form, the CDR3 reads TGTGCCAGCAGGGGTCCCGGGACAAGGGCCAACGTGCTGACTTTC. Protein product: CASRGPGTRANVLTF.

The chain has TRBV10-3 and TRBJ2-3; 8 bases align to TRBD2. This CDR3 region has 15 residues. The V segment lost 5 bases and the J segment 0 bases; nucleotides outside the gene matches: 4. CDR1 is ENHRY, CDR2 SYGVKD, per germline. CDR3 nucleotide sequence: TGTGCCATCAGTACTAGCGGAGTCAGCACAGATACGCAGTATTTT. This sequence encodes CAISTSGVSTDTQYF.

V is TRBV5-1 and J is TRBJ2-7; the match to TRBD1 covers 9 bases. This CDR3 contains 14 residues. Losses at the gene ends were 4 bases for V and 2 bases for J; bases not matched to a gene: 4. Looked up from germline, CDR1 is SGHRS and CDR2 is YFSETQ. The CDR3 is CASSDRTGAYEQYF. For the CDR3, the DNA is TGCGCCAGCAGCGACAGGACAGGGGCCTACGAGCAGTACTTC.

The rearrangement joins TRBV28 to TRBJ1-2; D is uncertain. This CDR3 region has 14 residues. The V and J ends lost 5 bases and 7 bases respectively, with 17 bases between them. From germline, CDR1 is MDHEN and CDR2 SYDVKM. In nucleotides, the CDR3 is TGTGCCAGCAGTGTCCATAGCGGTTGGTCTGGCTACACCTTC. This gives the protein CASSVHSGWSGYTF.

This clone was counted a few times. V gene TRBV19 combines with J gene TRBJ1-1; a weak D match, TRBD1 (6 bases). This CDR3 has 13 amino acids. Germline CDR1 is LNHDA and CDR2 is SQIVND (reference sequence). Trimming took 7 bases from V and 3 from J, leaving 12 bases between them. CDR3 bases: TGTGCCAGTACCCAGAGGGGGTACACTGAAGCTTTCTTT. Translating it yields CASTQRGYTEAFF.

The chain uses TRBV5-8 and TRBJ1-1; D uncertain. V was trimmed by 0 bases and J by 10 bases, leaving 4 bases between them. Germline values: CDR1 SGHTS, CDR2 YDEGEE. The CDR3 sequence is 10 residues long. This CDR3 is CASSLDGAFF. The CDR3 DNA sequence: TGTGCCAGCAGCTTGGACGGAGCTTTCTTT.

The rearrangement links TRBV7-2 to TRBJ2-5, with 14 bases matching TRBD2. The CDR3 consists of 18 residues. The germline V gene encodes CDR1 SGHTA and CDR2 FQGNSA. With V trimmed by 1 base and J by 2 bases, 6 bases remained unmatched. DNA for the CDR3: TGTGCCAGCAGCTTAGGACTAGCGGGGGGGCCTGAACAAGAGACCCAGTACTTC. As protein: CASSLGLAGGPEQETQYF.

As concerns this clone: The sample contains more than one DNA sequence encoding this CDR3. The V gene is TRBV28, the J gene TRBJ1-2; D is unresolved. The ends were cut back, 3 bases at V and 3 bases at J, with 8 bases in the middle. Germline V lookup: CDR1 MDHEN, CDR2 SYDVKM. This CDR3 is built from 13 residues. The CDR3 loop is CASSLRSDYGYTF. CDR3 in DNA: TGTGCCAGCAGTTTGAGAAGTGACTATGGCTACACCTTC.

The J gene is TRBJ2-1, the V gene TRBV2, with TRBD1 matching over 9 bases. Trimming at V came to 7 bases and at J to 8 bases, leaving 12 bases not matched to a gene. In germline, CDR1 is SNHLY, CDR2 FYNNEI. The CDR3 has 15 residues. The CDR3 region is CASNQDRGGLDEQFF. The CDR3 DNA reads as TGTGCCAGCAACCAGGACAGGGGAGGTTTGGATGAGCAGTTCTTC.

The chain is built from TRBV7-9 and TRBJ2-7, with D unclear. The CDR3 spans 13 residues. Trimming took off 0 bases at V and 3 bases at J, with 6 bases between the two ends. Per germline, CDR1 SEHNR and CDR2 FQNEAQ (reference sequence). The CDR3 loop is CASSLAQNYEQYF. The CDR3 DNA is TGTGCCAGCAGCTTAGCGCAGAACTACGAGCAGTACTTC.

This sequence joins TRBV7-9 and TRBJ1-6; D might be TRBD1 (5 bases). Trimming removed 2 bases from V and 10 bases from J, with 12 bases in between. Germline CDR1 is SEHNR and CDR2 is FQNEAQ (reference sequence). The CDR3 consists of 14 residues. The CDR3 sequence is CASSLSRVSSPLHF. The CDR3, as DNA: TGTGCCAGCAGCTTATCCAGGGTGAGCTCACCCCTCCACTTT.

V and J are TRBV5-4 and TRBJ2-7; TRBD2 matches 9 bases. CDR1 is SGHNT, CDR2 YYREEE, per germline (reference sequence). J lost 4 bases, V lost 4 bases, and 9 bases had no gene match. The CDR3 is 15 residues long. DNA for the CDR3: TGTGCCAGCAGCCAGACTAGCGGCGAGGGGTACGAGCAGTACTTC. Its translation: CASSQTSGEGYEQYF.

The rearrangement joins TRBV10-3 to TRBJ1-4; D remains unclear. The CDR3 length is 14 residues. V was pared by 0 bases and J by 10 bases, with 12 bases between. CDR1 and CDR2 (germline): ENHRY, SYGVKD. CDR3 sequence: CAISESAERGKLFF. CDR3 nucleotides: TGTGCCATCAGTGAGTCGGCAGAACGGGGAAAACTGTTTTTT.